This T cell receptor beta chain came from a study of blood T cell repertoires in COVID-19. Overall study: Whether acute or convalescent, the COVID-19 samples came from the United States, Italy and Spain.

Participants' own reports of clinical history determined their cohort assignment. This clone has only a few counts. As handled by the study authors: Reference gene primers were amplified, and this amplification served to estimate nucleated cell counts. Repertoires were generated with immunoSEQ multiplex PCR, while TCRdb's copy carries only in-frame clones and drops some. The DNA gave D and trimming, while V, J and clone size come from that table. The data show approximately 150,000 clones, with approximately 80% seen just once and roughly 4.9% held by the top ten. This sequence was found in a man in his sixties or seventies who had been exposed to COVID-19. The sequencing input was PBMCs or T cells enriched from blood (not recorded which).

The CDR3 spells CASSTGTFNQPQHF. The DNA of the CDR3 is TGTGCCAGTAGTACTGGGACATTTAATCAGCCCCAGCATTTT. The rearrangement uses TRBV19 and TRBJ1-5; a possible D gene is TRBD1 (6 bases). Germline loops: CDR1 LNHDA, CDR2 SQIVND (reference sequence). The CDR3 runs 14 residues. V lost 4 bases and J lost 4, with 11 bases in between.